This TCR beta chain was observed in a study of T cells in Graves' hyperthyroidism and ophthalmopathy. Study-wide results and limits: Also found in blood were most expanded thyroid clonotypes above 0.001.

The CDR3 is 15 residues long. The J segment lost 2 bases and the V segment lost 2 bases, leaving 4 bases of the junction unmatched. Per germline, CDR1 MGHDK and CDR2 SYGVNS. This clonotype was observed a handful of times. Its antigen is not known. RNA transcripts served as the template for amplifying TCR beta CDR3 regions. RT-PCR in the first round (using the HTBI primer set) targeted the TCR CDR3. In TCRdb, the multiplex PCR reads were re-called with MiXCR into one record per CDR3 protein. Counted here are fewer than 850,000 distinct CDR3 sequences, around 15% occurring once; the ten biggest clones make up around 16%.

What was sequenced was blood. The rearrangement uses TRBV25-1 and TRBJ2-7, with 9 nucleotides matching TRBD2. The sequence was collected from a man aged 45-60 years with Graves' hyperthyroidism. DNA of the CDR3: TGTGCCAGCAGTGAACAACTAGCGGGTACCTACGAGCAGTACTTC. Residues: CASSEQLAGTYEQYF.